This section outlines one T cell receptor (beta chain) sequence together with its context. Sequenced by immunoSEQ multiplex PCR; TCRdb stores in-frame clones only, minus some. The sample includes around 130,000 clones, roughly nine tenths of them seen just once. This entry comes from a study of control samples from healthy donors and cancer patients. The CDR3 has 10 residues. Germline lookup yields CDR1 SNHLY and CDR2 FYNNEI. V shed 10 bases and J shed 8 bases, with 9 bases lying between them. The chain combines TRBV2 with TRBJ2-1; TRBD1 or TRBD2 may be the D gene (5 bases each). Source material: blood. This receptor was identified in a man aged 45-60 years in good health. The DNA of the CDR3 is TGTGCCACCGGGGCCTATGAGCAGTTCTTC. Translation: CATGAYEQFF.